Following are 2 T cell receptor beta chains from one sample sequenced in a study of beta chain features in type 1 diabetes. Study conclusions and caveats: Among all four CD4+ subsets, Type 1 diabetes patients had TCRB CDR3s that were moderately but significantly shorter.

Their antigens are not known. cDNA synthesis used the whole RNA isolate, giving expressed TCRB sequences. Measured with immunoSEQ multiplex PCR; TCRdb has only the in-frame clones, and not every one. The repertoire consists of a few hundred thousand clones, with around an eighth occurring once and the leading ten covering approximately 0.01%. Sequenced sample: naive CD4+ T cells from blood. These receptor sequences come from a young woman with type 1 diabetes.

The chain joins TRBV6-5 to TRBJ1-4, with D perhaps matching TRBD1 (5 bases). Germline loops: CDR1 MNHEY, CDR2 SVGAGI. The CDR3 has 13 residues. V lost 8 bases to trimming and J lost 2 bases, with 9 bases between them. CDR3 coding DNA: TGTGCCAGCTCGCGACAGACTAATGAAAAACTGTTTTTT. Residues: CASSRQTNEKLFF.

This rearrangement joins TRBV7-2 to TRBJ1-6; no reliable D call. V gave up 3 bases and J gave up 8 bases, with 20 bases separating them. CDR1 and CDR2 from the germline V gene are SGHTA and FQGNSA. CDR3 length equals 17 residues. In nucleotides, the CDR3 is TGTGCCAGCAGCTTGGTAGCTGTGAAGAACGTGGATTCACCCCTCCACTTT. Translated, it gives CASSLVAVKNVDSPLHF.